This T cell receptor (beta chain) was sequenced for a study of human T cells and chemical hapten exposure. As for the study in general: Reading of the patch tests, which applied 0.01% DPC to the upper back, occurred at 6 days.

Germline V gene lookup returns CDR1 KGHSH and CDR2 LQKENI. Trimming took 3 bases from V and 2 from J; bases not matched to a gene: 4. The CDR3 runs 16 residues. Stated time point: patch test 1, 2 weeks after DPC sensitization. Treatment noted: therapeutic diphenylcyclopropenone sensitization with weekly scalp DPC. It was from unfractionated whole blood that total RNA was extracted. In its sample, this clonotype was seen many times. TCRdb re-called the RACE reads through MiXCR, storing one row per CDR3 protein. This table holds about 120,000 distinct CDR3 sequences, 12% found once. The TCR sequence derives from a woman between 45 and 65 years old with alopecia areata. Some clones in this sample may be carry-over from other donors' samples. The chain couples TRBV18 to TRBJ2-2; TRBD1 aligns across 9 bases. The sample was whole blood, taken in connection with sensitization to the hapten diphenylcyclopropenone (DPC). CDR3 amino acids: CASSPTDRGNTGELFF. The CDR3 bases are TGTGCCAGCTCACCGACGGACAGGGGCAACACCGGGGAGCTGTTTTTT. The full variable domain, its missing parts supplied by reference TRBV18 and TRBJ2-2, is NAGVMQNPRHLVRRRGQEARLRCSPMKGHSHVYWYRQLPEEGLKFMVYLQKENIIDESGMPKERFSAEFPKEGPSILRIQQVVRGDSAAYFCASSPTDRGNTGELFFGEGSRLTVL.